This T cell receptor (beta chain) appears in the sequencing data of a study of immune evolution from preneoplasia to lung adenocarcinoma. Method: immunoSEQ multiplex PCR; TCRdb's copy keeps in-frame clones and lacks some. The sample includes around 16,000 clones, 86% of them seen just once. Sequencing input: FFPE invasive lung adenocarcinoma tissue. This TCR was sampled from a person between 70 and 80 years old with invasive lung adenocarcinoma.

CDR3 nucleotide sequence: TGTGCCAGCGGAAAGACAGGGGCTGGGGCTGAAGCTTTCTTT. Protein product: CASGKTGAGAEAFF. V usage is TRBV2 and J usage is TRBJ1-1, with 8 bases matching TRBD1. The trim removed 8 bases at V and 6 bases at J, leaving 11 bases unmatched. Germline V gene data show CDR1 as SNHLY and CDR2 as FYNNEI. The CDR3 is made up of 14 amino acids.